Here is one T cell receptor beta chain with its context. Its antigen remains unidentified. Measured with immunoSEQ multiplex PCR; TCRdb has only the in-frame clones, and not every one. The sample lists 25,000 to 30,000 clones; roughly 77% were seen once. Germline V gene sequence: CDR1 LNHNV, CDR2 YYDKDF (reference sequence). V lost 1 base to trimming and J lost 0 bases, with 10 bases between them. CDR3 size: 16 residues. Time point noted: cycle 4 day 1 (C4D1), after less than 7 weeks of nivolumab. Every patient relapsed after autologous stem cell transplantation, and brentuximab vedotin exposure varied. Under best response, outcomes were complete response, partial response or progressive disease. The sample comes from a study of PD-1 blockade in classical Hodgkin lymphoma. Study observations and caveats: Baseline diversity was lower in partial responders and progressors than complete responders. Diversity in CD4+ TCRs, unlike that measured in CD8+ TCRs, had risen significantly by C4D1.

This rearrangement joins TRBV15 to TRBJ1-5; TRBD1 is a possible D gene (5 bases). This specimen consisted of peripheral blood mononuclear cells (PBMCs), obtained before the fourth cycle of nivolumab. The TCR comes from a human donor with classical Hodgkin lymphoma. The DNA of the CDR3 is TGTGCCACCAGCAGAGGGGACTCGGATAGCAATCAGCCCCAGCATTTT. This codes for CATSRGDSDSNQPQHF. The full variable domain, its missing parts supplied by reference TRBV15 and TRBJ1-5, is DAMVIQNPRYQVTQFGKPVTLSCSQTLNHNVMYWYQQKSSQAPKLLFHYYDKDFNNEADTPDNFQSRRPNTSFCFLDIRSPGLGDTAMYLCATSRGDSDSNQPQHFGDGTRLSIL.